The rows below give T cell receptor beta chains drawn from one sample of a study of blood T cell repertoires in COVID-19. Sequencing was performed with immunoSEQ multiplex PCR; in TCRdb, only in-frame clones are kept and a portion is missing. The sample records 350,000 to 400,000 clones, approximately 92% being singletons. The sequenced material came from PBMCs or T cells enriched from blood (not recorded which). These receptors all come from a man between 18 and 35 years old who had recovered from COVID-19. Each CDR3 is given with its conserved first and last residue. Each record gives: CDR3 DNA, CDR3 protein, D gene, clone size, J gene, V gene. A D gene is named only where the DNA matches it firmly. Size is omitted from some rows. Given values are once, few, many or a class for expanded clones.

TGTGCCAGCAGTCCTACAGGGGTTGCCAATGAAAAACTGTTTTTT | CASSPTGVANEKLFF | TRBD1 | NA | TRBJ1-4 | TRBV28
TGTGCCAGCAGCTTGGTGACAGGGAATCAGCCCCAGCATTTT | CASSLVTGNQPQHF | TRBD1 | NA | TRBJ1-5 | TRBV5-5
TGTGCCAGCAGCATGACCCCAAGACAGGGAATTCAGCCCCAGCATTTT | CASSMTPRQGIQPQHF | TRBD1 | NA | TRBJ1-5 | TRBV7-8
TGCAGCGCCCTAAGCGGAGGGCTCAGTAACGAGCAGTACTTC | CSALSGGLSNEQYF | NA | NA | TRBJ2-7 | TRBV29-1
TGTGCCTGGACCCTAACAGGGGGCTACGAGCAGTACTTC | CAWTLTGGYEQYF | TRBD1 | NA | TRBJ2-7 | TRBV30
TGTGCCAGCAGACCGACAGGGCAATCACCCCTCCACTTT | CASRPTGQSPLHF | TRBD1 | NA | TRBJ1-6 | TRBV25-1
TGTGCCAGCAGTTATGACAGCTCCTATAATTCACCCCTCCACTTT | CASSYDSSYNSPLHF | NA | NA | TRBJ1-6 | TRBV6-5
TGTGCCAGCAGCGTAAGCGGTGACAGGGAAACAGATACGCAGTATTTT | CASSVSGDRETDTQYF | TRBD1 | NA | TRBJ2-3 | TRBV9
TGTGCCATCAGTGCCCAGCTGGACAGAAAGGGGGAGCAGTACTTC | CAISAQLDRKGEQYF | NA | few | TRBJ2-7 | TRBV10-3
TGTGCCAGCAGCGTAAACCCGACAGGGACTGGAAACACCATATATTTT | CASSVNPTGTGNTIYF | TRBD1 | NA | TRBJ1-3 | TRBV9
TGTGCCAGCACCCGGACAGGCGGGGCCTACGAGCAGTACTTC | CASTRTGGAYEQYF | NA | NA | TRBJ2-7 | TRBV6-5
TGTGCCAGTAGTCTCGGGACAGGGGGCGCGGAGGCCTACGAGCAGTACTTC | CASSLGTGGAEAYEQYF | TRBD1 | once | TRBJ2-7 | TRBV19
TGTGCCAGCAGCTTAGTCAGGGCCGAGCAGTACTTC | CASSLVRAEQYF | NA | NA | TRBJ2-7 | TRBV7-8
TGTGCCAGCAGCCCTAGCAGCCCGAACACTGAAGCTTTCTTT | CASSPSSPNTEAFF | NA | NA | TRBJ1-1 | TRBV7-6
TGTGCCAGCAGTGATCTGGGGTGGGGGCTAAATGAGCAGTTCTTC | CASSDLGWGLNEQFF | NA | NA | TRBJ2-1 | TRBV6-1
TGTGCCAGCAGTCGGGAAATTCAAGAGACCCAGTACTTC | CASSREIQETQYF | NA | NA | TRBJ2-5 | TRBV6-2/TRBV6-3
TGTGCCAGCAGCCGACTAGCCTATGAGCAGTTCTTC | CASSRLAYEQFF | TRBD2 | once | TRBJ2-1 | TRBV28
TGTGCCAGCAGCCGACAGGGGACTAGCGGCTCCTACGAGCAGTACTTC | CASSRQGTSGSYEQYF | TRBD2 | NA | TRBJ2-7 | TRBV6-2/TRBV6-3
TGTGCCAGCGGGTTCCTAGGCTATGGCTACACCTTC | CASGFLGYGYTF | NA | NA | TRBJ1-2 | TRBV28